This entry describes one TCR beta chain. The data were obtained in a study of T cell changes during pregnancy in multiple sclerosis. Germline V CDR1 and CDR2: SGHNT, YYREEE (reference sequence). The CDR3 has 16 residues. V was clipped by 4 bases and J by 4 bases; unmatched bases: 8. Data came from immunoSEQ multiplex PCR; TCRdb stores just in-frame clones and leaves some out. The table records approximately 30,000 clones, roughly 89% of them present only once. V and J are TRBV5-4 and TRBJ2-2; 9 bases fit TRBD1. This clonotype originated in a female donor with multiple sclerosis, enrolled in a pregnancy study. Source: CD8+ T cells from peripheral blood mononuclear cells, taken in the first trimester of pregnancy. This CDR3 reads CASSPTDRGGTGELFF. DNA of the CDR3: TGTGCCAGCAGCCCAACTGACAGGGGGGGCACCGGGGAGCTGTTTTTT.